One sample yielded the 12 T cell receptor beta chains listed below, sequenced in a study of shared clonotypes between healthy human individuals (TCRdb year 2020). Library preparation employed the immunoSEQ multiplex PCR assay. TCRdb carries this immuneACCESS record with in-frame sequences only. Its versions omit some clonotypes, under half of them owing to an unresolved V gene in the studies checked, with the rest unexplained. The sample has about 490,000 clones on record, approximately 82% of them singletons. The ten largest clones capture about 12% of the sample. Sequencing used PBMCs. The receptor set was obtained from a woman aged 40-49 years in good health. Some clones in this sample may be carry-over from other donors' samples.

This chain uses TRBV15 with TRBJ1-5, with no clear D. Trimming took off 0 bases at V and 0 bases at J, with 12 bases between the two ends. The germline V gene has CDR1 LNHNV and CDR2 YYDKDF (reference sequence). The CDR3 loop spans 17 amino acids. In DNA form, the CDR3 reads TGTGCCACCAGCAGAGAAGGGAACGGAGGTAGCAATCAGCCCCAGCATTTT. Encoded protein: CATSREGNGGSNQPQHF.

Remarks on this clone: Additional DNA sequences in this sample encode the identical CDR3. The V gene is TRBV9, the J gene TRBJ2-7; D gene unclear. The CDR3 totals 12 residues. Trimming shortened V by 1 base and J by 6 bases, and 8 bases separated the two germline ends. Per germline, CDR1 SGDLS and CDR2 YYNGEE. This chain's CDR3 is CASSVQGGEQYF. DNA for the CDR3: TGTGCCAGCAGCGTACAAGGTGGCGAGCAGTACTTC. The full variable domain, with the rest looked up from reference TRBV9 and TRBJ2-7, is DSGVTQTPKHLITATGQRVTLRCSPRSGDLSVYWYQQSLDQGLQFLIQYYNGEERAKGNILERFSAQQFPDLHSELNLSSLELGDSALYFCASSVQGGEQYFGPGTRLTVT.

CDR3 in DNA: TGTGCCAGCAGCTTAGCTGGCGGGGACCACTACAATGAGCAGTTCTTC. It yields the protein CASSLAGGDHYNEQFF. The V gene is TRBV7-8, the J gene TRBJ2-1; D is perhaps TRBD2 (6 bases). V shed 0 bases and J shed 3 bases, with 12 bases lying between them. Per the germline V gene, CDR1 is SGHVS and CDR2 is FQNEAQ. The CDR3 is 16 residues long.

Concerning this clone itself: This may arise from a read error, as a much more abundant clone is one base away. Other DNA sequences from this sample encode an identical CDR3 as well. The chain is built from TRBV25-1 and TRBJ1-1, with D tentatively TRBD1 (6 bases). The V gene's germline CDR1 is MGHDK and CDR2 SYGVNS. The CDR3 is made up of 14 amino acids. As DNA, the CDR3 is TGTGCCAGCAGTGAAAGGGGGTGGGGCACTGAGGCTTTCTTT. It translates to CASSERGWGTEAFF.

In this sample, this clone turned up a few times. The CDR3 region is CASSVQGTEAFF. Written as DNA, the CDR3 is TGTGCCAGCAGCGTACAGGGAACTGAAGCTTTCTTT. The rearrangement links TRBV2 to TRBJ1-1; tentatively, D is TRBD1 (6 bases). This CDR3 has 12 amino acids. Trimming shortened V by 6 bases and J by 5 bases, and 10 bases separated the two germline ends. CDR1 is SNHLY, CDR2 FYNNEI, per germline.

The chain recombines TRBV30 with TRBJ2-7; perhaps D is TRBD1 or TRBD2 (5 bases each). The germline CDR1 and CDR2 sequences are GTSNPN and SVGIG (reference sequence). V was cut by 5 bases and J by 2 bases, with 13 bases left in between. The CDR3 sequence is 13 residues long. The CDR3 DNA is TGTGCCTGGGACCCCGGGGCGCCCTACGAGCAGTACTTC. Protein: CAWDPGAPYEQYF.

This chain uses TRBV4-1 with TRBJ2-2; a weak D match, TRBD2 (6 bases). Trimming removed 8 bases at V and 5 bases at J, with 18 bases between. The germline gives CDR1 MGHRA, CDR2 YSYEKL. The length of the CDR3 is 15 residues. CDR3 residues: CASQDPPRGTGELFF. In DNA form, the CDR3 reads TGCGCCAGCCAAGACCCACCCCGGGGGACCGGGGAGCTGTTTTTT.

The J gene is TRBJ1-2, the V gene TRBV10-1, with 8 bases aligning to TRBD1. In germline, CDR1 is WNHNN, CDR2 SYGVQD (reference sequence). The CDR3 extends over 17 amino acids. The V gene end was trimmed by 6 bases and the J gene end by 8 bases; junction bases not matched to a gene: 20. CDR3 sequence reads: CASSEPPPTGDRGGYTF. CDR3 bases: TGCGCCAGCAGCGAACCTCCGCCGACAGGGGATCGAGGGGGCTACACCTTC.

V usage is TRBV19 and J usage is TRBJ1-1; maybe TRBD1 (6 bases). Germline-derived CDR1 and CDR2 are LNHDA and SQIVND (reference sequence). Trimming shortened V by 7 bases and J by 3 bases, and 15 bases separated the two germline ends. The length of the CDR3 is 14 residues. This chain's CDR3 is CASILGGADTEAFF. The DNA for the CDR3 is TGTGCCAGTATTTTGGGGGGCGCGGACACTGAAGCTTTCTTT.

The V gene is TRBV5-1, the J gene TRBJ2-1, with 9 bases lining up with TRBD2. The CDR3 consists of 15 residues. V gave up 7 bases and J gave up 2 bases; unmatched junction bases: 7. The germline V gene encodes CDR1 SGHRS and CDR2 YFSETQ. In DNA form, the CDR3 reads TGCGCCAGCGTGACTCTAGCGGGAACCTACAATGAGCAGTTCTTC. Protein sequence: CASVTLAGTYNEQFF.

This clone occurred once. The chain recombines TRBV5-4 with TRBJ2-7; D assignment may be TRBD1 or TRBD2 (6 bases each). The length of the CDR3 is 14 residues. Deletions cut 0 bases from V and 7 bases from J, with 14 bases between. Germline assignment: CDR1 SGHNT and CDR2 YYREEE (reference sequence). CDR3: CASSLASGAGEQYF. In DNA form, the CDR3 reads TGTGCCAGCAGCTTGGCATCGGGGGCGGGGGAGCAGTACTTC.

CDR3 amino acids: CASIGLNTGELFF. CDR3 DNA: TGTGCCAGCATTGGACTGAACACCGGGGAGCTGTTTTTT. The chain links TRBV2 to TRBJ2-2; weak D call: TRBD2 (5 bases). Between the trimmed V and J ends, which lost 7 bases and 1 base, there was a span of 7 bases. Germline CDR1 reads SNHLY; CDR2 reads FYNNEI. This CDR3 comprises 13 residues.